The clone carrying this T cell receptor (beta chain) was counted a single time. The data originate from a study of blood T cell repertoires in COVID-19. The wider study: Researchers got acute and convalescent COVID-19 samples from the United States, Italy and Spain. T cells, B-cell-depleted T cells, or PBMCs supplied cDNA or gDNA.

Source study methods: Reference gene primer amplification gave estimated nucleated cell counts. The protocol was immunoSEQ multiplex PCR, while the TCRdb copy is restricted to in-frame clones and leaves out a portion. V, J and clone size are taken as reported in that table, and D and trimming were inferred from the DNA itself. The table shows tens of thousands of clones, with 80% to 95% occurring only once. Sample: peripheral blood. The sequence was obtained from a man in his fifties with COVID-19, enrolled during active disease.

The CDR3 sequence: CAISVGQGAYGYTF. In nucleotides, the CDR3 is TGTGCCATCAGTGTTGGACAGGGGGCTTATGGCTACACCTTC. This chain uses TRBV10-3 with TRBJ1-2, with 11 positions matching TRBD1. Germline V CDR1 and CDR2: ENHRY, SYGVKD. V lost 4 bases, J lost 5 bases, and 3 bases stayed unmatched. The CDR3 has 14 amino acids.